This T cell receptor (beta chain) was observed in a study of CD8 T cells in ankylosing spondylitis. The CDR3 is 14 residues long. V lost 2 bases and J lost 3; bases outside the gene matches: 5. In germline, CDR1 is DFQATT, CDR2 SNEGSKA (reference sequence). This clonotype was recorded many times. The antigen is undetermined. The study's findings and limits: Apparently characteristic of ankylosing spondylitis blood was a TCR beta motif (roughly eight highly homologous variants). Reactive arthritis synovial fluid and blood previously showed some of these motif variants.

Quantitative 5'-RACE was performed with molecular barcodes, and it yielded the TCR beta libraries. TCRdb independently ran MiXCR on the 5' RACE reads; one entry per CDR3 protein. The sample has fewer than 550,000 distinct CDR3 sequences, approximately 5.3% seen once. V is TRBV20-1 and J is TRBJ2-7; the match to TRBD1 covers 9 bases. This clonotype was sampled from a male donor with ankylosing spondylitis. Material for sequencing was blood, either unsorted or a sorted T cell fraction (not recorded which). The CDR3 DNA reads TGCAGTGCTAGACATGGGACAGGGAACTACGAGCAGTACTTC. Translation gives CSARHGTGNYEQYF.